This T cell receptor beta chain was found in a study of T cells in localized non-small cell lung cancer. Findings and limits, study-wide: Median around 54 top-100 tumor clones were shared with paired adjacent lung. Measurement of T cell clonality placed uninvolved adjacent lung highest, above the level in tumor.

The CDR3 sequence is 15 residues long. With 1 base clipped from V and 4 bases from J, the junction kept 5 bases outside the gene matches. CDR1 is SGHRS and CDR2 is YFSETQ in the germline V gene. As concerns this clone: The antigen is not known.

TCRdb's copy holds only in-frame clones and misses some; the assay was immunoSEQ multiplex PCR. The sample yields about 31,000 clones, 70% to 90% seen once. Sequenced material: peripheral blood mononuclear cells, taken before any cancer treatment. The chain links TRBV5-1 to TRBJ2-5, with 9 bases that match TRBD1. The sequence came from a woman aged 35-70 years with stage III lung adenocarcinoma. The CDR3 loop is CASSLSGQGGETQYF. Written as DNA, the CDR3 is TGCGCCAGCAGCTTGTCGGGACAGGGTGGAGAGACCCAGTACTTC.